Listed below are T cell receptor beta chains from one sample, sequenced in a study of CD8 T cells in Susac syndrome. TCRdb used MiXCR to reprocess the immunoSEQ multiplex PCR reads, holding one entry per CDR3 protein. The sample has some 190,000 distinct CDR3 sequences, about 95% seen once; the top ten hold more than 0.1%. The sequencing sample was made of CD4+ T cells from PBMCs. Receptor source: a human donor in good health. Each CDR3 is given with its conserved first and last residue. D genes are given only for firm matches. Expanded clones get a size class; other rows say once, few or many, or leave the size out.

TRBV9,NA,TRBJ2-5,NA,TGTGCCAGCAGCTTGATGGGGGGAGAGACCCAGTACTTC,CASSLMGGETQYF
TRBV20-1,NA,TRBJ1-1,NA,TGCAGTGCTACCAGAAACTCGGAGTGGTCCCCTGAAGCTTTCTTT,CSATRNSEWSPEAFF
TRBV9,NA,TRBJ2-1,NA,TGTGCCAGCAGCGCAACCGGGACTGGATCCAATGAGCAGTTCTTC,CASSATGTGSNEQFF
TRBV5-1,NA,TRBJ2-6,NA,TGCGCCAGCAGCTTGGATGGGGTCCCTGGGGCCAACGTCCTGACTTTC,CASSLDGVPGANVLTF
TRBV3-1,NA,TRBJ2-3,NA,TGTGCCATGGGACTTCCCTTTGGCACAGATACGCAGTATTTT,CAMGLPFGTDTQYF
TRBV27,TRBD1,TRBJ2-7,few,TGTGCCAGCAGTCAACCGGGACAGGGGACCTACGAGCAGTACTTC,CASSQPGQGTYEQYF
TRBV28,NA,TRBJ2-4,once,TGTGCCAGCAGTTCCCCGAATTTGGGTTGGTACTTC,CASSSPNLGWYF
TRBV12-3/TRBV12-4,TRBD1,TRBJ1-1,NA,TGTGCCAGCAGTTTCGGGACAGTGAACACTGAAGCTTTCTTT,CASSFGTVNTEAFF
TRBV28,TRBD2,TRBJ2-7,NA,TGTGCCAGCCACGGACTAGTCCGCTACGAGCAGTACTTC,CASHGLVRYEQYF
TRBV28,NA,TRBJ2-7,NA,TGTGCCTCAGAAGGAGGGTCGGCCTACGAGCAGTACTTC,CASEGGSAYEQYF
TRBV2,NA,TRBJ2-6,NA,TGTGCCAGCAGCGTCGTTCCCTCTGGGGCCAACGTCCTGACTTTC,CASSVVPSGANVLTF
TRBV7-3,TRBD2,TRBJ2-7,NA,TGTGCCAGCGGAGCGGGACGGTACGAGCAGTACTTC,CASGAGRYEQYF
TRBV20-1,NA,TRBJ2-1,NA,TGCAGTGCTAGAGTGGGGATCTACAATGAGCAGTTCTTC,CSARVGIYNEQFF
TRBV20-1,NA,TRBJ2-7,NA,TGCAGTGCTTTTCAACCTGGGACTCCGAGAGAGCAGTACTTC,CSAFQPGTPREQYF
TRBV4-3,TRBD2,TRBJ2-2,NA,TGCGCCAGCAGCCAAGGCATCTGGCTAGCGGGATCTACCGGGGAGCTGTTTTTT,CASSQGIWLAGSTGELFF
TRBV9,NA,TRBJ1-3,NA,TGTGCCAGCAGTTTGGACCTAAACTCTGGAAACACCATATATTTT,CASSLDLNSGNTIYF
TRBV29-1,TRBD2,TRBJ2-1,NA,TGCAGCGTTGGACTAGCGGGATACAATGAGCAGTTCTTC,CSVGLAGYNEQFF
TRBV30,NA,TRBJ2-1,once,TGTGCCTGGAGTTTCGGACTCCCGCCTGAGCAGTTCTTC,CAWSFGLPPEQFF
TRBV30,NA,TRBJ2-5,NA,TGTGCCTCCAATCGAGGGTTGCACCAAGAGACCCAGTACTTC,CASNRGLHQETQYF
TRBV12-3/TRBV12-4,NA,TRBJ2-6,NA,TGTGCCAGCAAATATGACGGTTTGACTGGGGCCAACGTCCTGACTTTC,CASKYDGLTGANVLTF
TRBV7-2,TRBD1,TRBJ2-3,NA,TGTGCCAGCAGCTTCGCAGGGGGTCCAGATACGCAGTATTTT,CASSFAGGPDTQYF
TRBV7-2,NA,TRBJ2-5,NA,TGTGCCAGCAGCCCCGTCGGTAGGGTTCTTCAAGAGACCCAGTACTTC,CASSPVGRVLQETQYF
TRBV29-1,NA,TRBJ1-2,NA,TGCAGCGCCCGTCACAGGGAAGGACTAGGCTACACCTTC,CSARHREGLGYTF
TRBV5-1,NA,TRBJ2-3,NA,TGCGCCAGCAGCTGGACCGACATTAGCACAGATACGCAGTATTTT,CASSWTDISTDTQYF
TRBV30,TRBD2,TRBJ2-3,NA,TGTGCCTGGAGTGTACTAGCGGGGTCCGCGGATACGCAGTATTTT,CAWSVLAGSADTQYF
TRBV3-1,NA,TRBJ1-1,once,TGTGCCAGCAGACCCATCGCGGGGAACACTGAAGCTTTCTTT,CASRPIAGNTEAFF
TRBV15,NA,TRBJ1-2,NA,TGTGCCACCAGCAGAGATAGGGCGGACCTCTATGGCTACACCTTC,CATSRDRADLYGYTF
TRBV20-1,TRBD1,TRBJ1-4,NA,TGCAGTGCTAGACCTACCGGGACAGGAGTTAATGAAAAACTGTTTTTT,CSARPTGTGVNEKLFF
TRBV20-1,TRBD1,TRBJ2-7,NA,TGCAGTGCCCCAGACGGGACAGGGTCTTACGAGCAGTACTTC,CSAPDGTGSYEQYF
TRBV24-1,NA,TRBJ2-2,NA,TGTGCCACCAGTCCAGGGGTAAAAAACACCGGGGAGCTGTTTTTT,CATSPGVKNTGELFF
TRBV7-2,NA,TRBJ2-5,NA,TGTGCCAGCAGCTTAGCTGGTAGGGGGGGCCAGTACTTC,CASSLAGRGGQYF
TRBV28,NA,TRBJ2-3,NA,TGTGCCAGCACCGGGACACCGAGCACAGATACGCAGTATTTT,CASTGTPSTDTQYF
TRBV15,TRBD1,TRBJ2-3,once,TGTGCCACCAGCAGAGATGCGACAGGGGGCCCAGATACGCAGTATTTT,CATSRDATGGPDTQYF
TRBV3-1,NA,TRBJ2-3,NA,TGTGCCAGCTCCACGAGGGGGTTCAGCACAGATACGCAGTATTTT,CASSTRGFSTDTQYF
TRBV9,TRBD2,TRBJ2-3,once,TGTGCCAGCAGCGTTCGGACTAGCAGGTCAGATACGCAGTATTTT,CASSVRTSRSDTQYF
TRBV12-3/TRBV12-4,NA,TRBJ2-4,NA,TGTGCCAGTGGCGGTACAGCCCTAGCCAAAAACATTCAGTACTTC,CASGGTALAKNIQYF
TRBV4-3,NA,TRBJ2-1,NA,TGCGCCAGCAGCCAAGGCAGGGTCAATGCTGGTGAGCAGTTCTTC,CASSQGRVNAGEQFF
TRBV20-1,TRBD1,TRBJ1-2,NA,TGCAGTGCTGCACAGGGGGCTGATGGCTACACCTTC,CSAAQGADGYTF
TRBV29-1,NA,TRBJ1-1,NA,TGCAGCGTTCACGGACCGGGGGGTACTGAAGCTTTCTTT,CSVHGPGGTEAFF
TRBV20-1,NA,TRBJ1-4,NA,TGCAGTGCTATGCCTCTACCGGGACATAACAGGTTT,CSAMPLPGHNRF
TRBV2,NA,TRBJ2-5,NA,TGTGCCAGCAGTGTCCTCACGGGAGCGAGAGAGACCCAGTACTTC,CASSVLTGARETQYF
TRBV12-3/TRBV12-4,TRBD2,TRBJ2-2,NA,TGTGCCAGCAGTTTACTAGCGGCGAACACCGGGGAGCTGTTTTTT,CASSLLAANTGELFF
TRBV12-3/TRBV12-4,TRBD2,TRBJ2-5,NA,TGTGCCAGCAGTTCCCTAGCGGTACAAGAGACCCAGTACTTC,CASSSLAVQETQYF
TRBV14,NA,TRBJ2-7,NA,TGTGCCAGCAGCACGGACAGAATCTACGAGCAGTACTTC,CASSTDRIYEQYF
TRBV29-1,NA,TRBJ1-4,NA,TGCAGCGTTGCCGTGGATCGGGAAAAACTGTTTTTT,CSVAVDREKLFF
TRBV28,NA,TRBJ2-1,NA,TGTGCCAGCAATCCAAGACTGTGGAGCTCCTACAATGAGCAGTTCTTC,CASNPRLWSSYNEQFF
TRBV6-2/TRBV6-3,TRBD2,TRBJ2-1,NA,TGTGCCAGCACCGAAACTAGCGGGGGCTACAATGAGCAGTTCTTC,CASTETSGGYNEQFF
TRBV12-3/TRBV12-4,NA,TRBJ2-3,NA,TGTGCCAGCAGTTTCGTCGCGACCTCACGACAAGAAGATACGCAGTATTTT,CASSFVATSRQEDTQYF
TRBV7-2,TRBD2,TRBJ2-7,NA,TGTGCCAGCAGCTTAAGGAGCGGGAGGGGCTACGAGCAGTACTTC,CASSLRSGRGYEQYF
TRBV6-5,TRBD2,TRBJ2-4,once,TGTGCCAGCAGTTACTCGTTAACGGGAGGACGGGACATTCAGTACTTC,CASSYSLTGGRDIQYF
TRBV12-3/TRBV12-4,NA,TRBJ2-7,few,TGTGCCAGCAGTCGAGACAGATCCTACGAGCAGTACTTC,CASSRDRSYEQYF
TRBV20-1,NA,TRBJ1-1,NA,TGCAGTGCTCGGTCCGGACAGATGACTTTCTTT,CSARSGQMTFF
TRBV14,NA,TRBJ2-7,NA,TGTGCCAGCAGCCAAATGGGCTACGACGAGCAGTACTTC,CASSQMGYDEQYF
TRBV9,TRBD2,TRBJ2-1,NA,TGTGCCAGCAGCGGACGACTAGCGGGCCTGTACAATGAGCAGTTCTTC,CASSGRLAGLYNEQFF